What follows are 21 T cell receptor beta chains derived from one specimen sequenced in a study of blood T cell repertoires in COVID-19. Some clones are missing from TCRdb's copy, which holds only in-frame ones; the method was immunoSEQ multiplex PCR. The sample contains 200,000 to 250,000 clones, 80% to 90% of which appear only once. Sample: PBMCs or T cells enriched from blood (not recorded which). These receptors were taken from a woman between 50 and 59 years old who had been exposed to COVID-19.

This clone has a handful of counts. The V gene is TRBV19, the J gene TRBJ2-1; TRBD2 is a possible D gene (6 bases). The CDR3 is 17 amino acids. Trimming pared 3 bases from V and 0 bases from J, leaving 15 bases between. Germline V gives CDR1 LNHDA, CDR2 SQIVND (reference sequence). In nucleotides, the CDR3 is TGTGCCAGTAGTATTGCGGGGCCAGCTAGCTCCTACAATGAGCAGTTCTTC. The encoded protein is CASSIAGPASSYNEQFF.

This clone has a single count. The J gene is TRBJ2-7, the V gene TRBV30; D unresolved. Trimming left V 1 base short and J 3 bases short, with 13 bases between. The CDR3 spans 14 residues. CDR1 is GTSNPN and CDR2 is SVGIG in the germline V gene (reference sequence). CDR3 bases: TGTGCCTGGAGTGGATCATCAGGCTACTACGAGCAGTACTTC. Protein sequence: CAWSGSSGYYEQYF.

This clone was picked up a small number of times. The V gene is TRBV4-2, the J gene TRBJ2-2; no clear D. Per the germline V gene, CDR1 is LGHNA and CDR2 is YNFKEQ. This CDR3 has 15 amino acids. Between the trimmed V and J ends, which lost 0 bases and 8 bases, there was a span of 13 bases. DNA of the CDR3: TGTGCCAGCAGCCAAGATACACAGCTCTCTGGGGAGCTGTTTTTT. Translation: CASSQDTQLSGELFF.

The chain combines TRBV24-1 with TRBJ2-1; 11 bases are shared with TRBD2. There are 18 residues in the CDR3. Germline V gives CDR1 KGHDR, CDR2 SFDVKD. V was clipped by 5 bases and J by 4 bases; unmatched bases: 12. In nucleotides, the CDR3 is TGTGCCACCAGTGGCCCTAGCGGGGGGACCACTATTTACAATGAGCAGTTCTTC. Translation gives CATSGPSGGTTIYNEQFF.

In this sample, this clone turned up once. V gene TRBV29-1 combines with J gene TRBJ1-2; D is possibly TRBD1 (5 bases). Looked up from germline, CDR1 is SQVTM and CDR2 is ANQGSEA. V lost 5 bases, J lost 7 bases, and 8 bases lay in between. This CDR3 is 10 amino acids long. This CDR3 is CSVLQAGYTF. The CDR3 coding sequence is TGCAGCGTTCTACAGGCTGGCTACACCTTC.

As concerns this clone: The sample holds other DNA sequences that translate to the same CDR3. The gene calls are TRBV2 and TRBJ2-3; tentatively, D is TRBD2 (5 bases). The length of the CDR3 is 14 residues. Per the germline V gene, CDR1 is SNHLY and CDR2 is FYNNEI. V gave up 5 bases and J gave up 0 bases, with 9 bases separating them. CDR3 residues: CASSSGLSTDTQYF. As DNA, the CDR3 is TGTGCCAGCAGTAGCGGCTTAAGCACAGATACGCAGTATTTT. The entire variable domain, with the rest obtained from reference TRBV2 and TRBJ2-3, is as follows: EPEVTQTPSHQVTQMGQEVILRCVPISNHLYFYWYRQILGQKVEFLVSFYNNEISEKSEIFDDQFSVERPDGSNFTLKIRSTKLEDSAMYFCASSSGLSTDTQYFGPGTRLTVL.

This rearrangement joins TRBV2 to TRBJ1-5, with a possible D match to TRBD1 (6 bases). The CDR3 contains 14 residues. CDR1 and CDR2 from the germline V gene are SNHLY and FYNNEI. Trimming took 8 bases from V and 0 from J, leaving 11 bases between them. The CDR3, as DNA: TGTGCCAGCGGAAAGGACAGTAGCAATCAGCCCCAGCATTTT. This codes for CASGKDSSNQPQHF. Based on the CDR3 plus reference TRBV2 and TRBJ1-5, the full variable domain is EPEVTQTPSHQVTQMGQEVILRCVPISNHLYFYWYRQILGQKVEFLVSFYNNEISEKSEIFDDQFSVERPDGSNFTLKIRSTKLEDSAMYFCASGKDSSNQPQHFGDGTRLSIL.

This chain connects TRBV7-2 to TRBJ2-1, with TRBD2 matching 7 bases. The CDR3 runs 11 residues. CDR1 is SGHTA, CDR2 FQGNSA, per germline. The CDR3 is CAAGLGNEQFF. The CDR3 DNA reads as TGTGCAGCGGGGCTCGGCAATGAGCAGTTCTTC.

The chain combines TRBV9 with TRBJ2-7; 9 bases line up with TRBD1. Trimming took 2 bases from V and 7 from J; bases not matched to a gene: 7. The CDR3 sequence is 14 residues long. Germline V gene sequence: CDR1 SGDLS, CDR2 YYNGEE. The DNA of the CDR3 is TGTGCCAGCAGCGTCGCCGGGACAGGGAGGGAGCAGTACTTC. Amino acid sequence: CASSVAGTGREQYF.

The chain combines TRBV18 with TRBJ1-1; TRBD1 matches at 7 bases. With 6 bases clipped from V and 3 bases from J, the junction kept 7 bases outside the gene matches. There are 14 residues in the CDR3. Germline V gene data show CDR1 as KGHSH and CDR2 as LQKENI. This CDR3 is CASSPRGGYTEAFF. CDR3 nucleotide sequence: TGTGCCAGCTCCCCCAGAGGGGGCTACACTGAAGCTTTCTTT.

This chain links TRBV7-2 with TRBJ1-6, with D perhaps matching TRBD1 (6 bases). V was pared by 5 bases and J by 8 bases, with 16 bases between. CDR3 length: 15 residues. The germline CDR1 and CDR2 sequences are SGHTA and FQGNSA. The CDR3 loop is CASSPSGGAHSPLHF. CDR3 DNA: TGTGCCAGCAGCCCGTCGGGGGGCGCGCATTCACCCCTCCACTTT.

This clone was seen a few times. The chain couples TRBV5-4 to TRBJ1-6; D unclear. This CDR3 comprises 13 residues. Germline V lookup: CDR1 SGHNT, CDR2 YYREEE (reference sequence). V shed 4 bases and J shed 10 bases, with 12 bases lying between them. The CDR3 sequence is CASSPDPGSPLHF. The CDR3 DNA follows: TGTGCCAGCAGCCCGGATCCGGGATCACCCCTCCACTTT.

The gene calls are TRBV19 and TRBJ2-1, with D unresolved. V was cut by 0 bases and J by 4 bases, with 4 bases left in between. Germline V gene data show CDR1 as LNHDA and CDR2 as SQIVND (reference sequence). The CDR3 is made up of 13 amino acids. CDR3 sequence (DNA): TGTGCCAGTAGTATAGATATGTACAATGAGCAGTTCTTC. This translates into CASSIDMYNEQFF.

V is TRBV5-4 and J is TRBJ2-5, with 14 nucleotides matching TRBD2. CDR1 is SGHNT, CDR2 YYREEE, per germline (reference sequence). This CDR3 region has 15 residues. With 4 bases clipped from V and 3 bases from J, the junction kept 2 bases outside the gene matches. CDR3 in DNA: TGTGCCAGCAGCCCGACTAGCGGGGGGGAAGAGACCCAGTACTTC. It yields the protein CASSPTSGGEETQYF.

The chain couples TRBV5-6 to TRBJ1-1; tentative D call: TRBD1 (6 bases). This CDR3 spans 15 amino acids. The V and J ends lost 0 bases and 2 bases respectively, with 11 bases between them. CDR1 SGHDT and CDR2 YYEEEE come from the germline V gene. CDR3: CASSLGWGLNTEAFF. In DNA form, the CDR3 reads TGTGCCAGCAGCTTGGGGTGGGGGCTTAACACTGAAGCTTTCTTT.

The chain is built from TRBV5-1 and TRBJ2-2; weak D call: TRBD2 (6 bases). The germline V gene has CDR1 SGHRS and CDR2 YFSETQ. Trimming left V 4 bases short and J 1 base short, with 8 bases between. The CDR3 has 14 amino acids. The DNA of the CDR3 is TGCGCCAGCAGCCGGGACTTGAACACCGGGGAGCTGTTTTTT. The encoded protein is CASSRDLNTGELFF.

V usage is TRBV5-4 and J usage is TRBJ2-5, with 11 bases matching TRBD2. The CDR3 spans 16 residues. Germline assignment: CDR1 SGHNT and CDR2 YYREEE (reference sequence). With 0 bases clipped from V and 2 bases from J, the junction kept 3 bases outside the gene matches. The CDR3 sequence is CASSLGLAGPQETQYF. CDR3 DNA: TGTGCCAGCAGCTTGGGACTAGCGGGACCTCAAGAGACCCAGTACTTC.

The J gene is TRBJ1-2, the V gene TRBV7-9, with unresolved D. The CDR3 spans 13 residues. The V gene's germline CDR1 is SEHNR and CDR2 FQNEAQ (reference sequence). V was cut by 1 base and J by 6 bases, with 9 bases left in between. This CDR3 is CASSLGLLNGYTF. CDR3 in DNA: TGTGCCAGCAGCTTAGGACTCCTGAATGGCTACACCTTC. Looking up the rest from reference TRBV7-9 and TRBJ1-2 gives the full variable domain: DTGVSQNPRHKITKRGQNVTFRCDPISEHNRLYWYRQTLGQGPEFLTYFQNEAQLEKSRLLSDRFSAERPKGSFSTLEIQRTEQGDSAMYLCASSLGLLNGYTFGSGTRLTVV.

This clone has only one observation. V gene TRBV5-8 combines with J gene TRBJ1-1, with D hard to call. The CDR3 runs to 13 residues. V was trimmed by 0 bases and J by 8 bases, leaving 11 bases between them. CDR1 is SGHTS, CDR2 YDEGEE, per germline. DNA of the CDR3: TGTGCCAGCAGCTTGGTCGAGGGTAACGAAGCTTTCTTT. Protein: CASSLVEGNEAFF.

For this clone: Other DNA sequences of this sample code for an identical CDR3. The V and J genes are TRBV5-1 and TRBJ1-1, with 7 bases fitting TRBD1. J lost 1 base, V lost 0 bases, and 3 bases had no gene match. CDR1 and CDR2 from the germline V gene are SGHRS and YFSETQ. The CDR3 totals 15 residues. CDR3 bases: TGCGCCAGCAGCTTGGGACAGGGTGGGAACACTGAAGCTTTCTTT. This translates into CASSLGQGGNTEAFF.

The J gene is TRBJ1-1, the V gene TRBV12-3 or TRBV12-4; D remains ambiguous. Trimming took 10 bases from V and 5 from J, leaving 17 bases between them. The CDR3 has 13 residues. The CDR3: CATSPREGTEAFF. DNA of the CDR3: TGTGCCACCTCCCCACGAGAGGGAACTGAAGCTTTCTTT.